The 11 T cell receptor beta chains reported below all come from one sample, sequenced in a study of blood T cells in healthy people across ages. Together with a sample-barcoded 5' primer, a J-beta primer mix was included in a second PCR lasting about 7 to 12 cycles. MiXCR, run by TCRdb on the 5' RACE reads, gives a single entry per CDR3 protein. The sample carries about 1 million distinct CDR3 sequences, 35% to 55% recorded once. Specimen: blood. The origin of the receptors is a woman aged 55-69 years in good health.

This chain joins TRBV28 and TRBJ2-3; the D gene is possibly TRBD1 (6 bases). The V gene's germline CDR1 is MDHEN and CDR2 SYDVKM. V lost 5 bases and J 3 bases, leaving 21 bases between the germline ends. CDR3 length: 17 amino acids. The DNA of the CDR3 is TGTGCCAGCAGTCCACCTCTTACAGGGACCTGGACAGATACGCAGTATTTT. Its protein product is CASSPPLTGTWTDTQYF.

The chain combines TRBV5-1 with TRBJ1-1, with a possible D match to TRBD1 (6 bases). Between the trimmed V and J ends, which lost 4 bases and 10 bases, there was a span of 20 bases. Germline assignment: CDR1 SGHRS and CDR2 YFSETQ. The CDR3 consists of 14 residues. CDR3 sequence reads: CASSLARGTRGAFF. DNA of the CDR3: TGCGCCAGCAGCCTGGCCAGGGGCACGCGTGGAGCTTTCTTT.

The chain is built from TRBV20-1 and TRBJ2-1; 12 bases match TRBD2. J gave up 6 bases and V 3 bases, and 6 bases lay outside the gene matches. The CDR3 consists of 15 residues. Germline CDR1 reads DFQATT; CDR2 reads SNEGSKA (reference sequence). The CDR3 loop is CSASFLAGGPNEQFF. As DNA, the CDR3 is TGCAGTGCTAGTTTTCTAGCGGGAGGGCCCAATGAGCAGTTCTTC.

The chain is built from TRBV29-1 and TRBJ2-4; the D gene is possibly TRBD1 (5 bases). Germline CDR1 and CDR2: SQVTM and ANQGSEA. Trimming removed 7 bases at V and 0 bases at J, with 16 bases between. This CDR3 region has 15 residues. The CDR3 DNA sequence: TGCAGCGCCCAGGTAGGGGAAGGAGCCAAAAACATTCAGTACTTC. This sequence encodes CSAQVGEGAKNIQYF.

This clonotype has only a few counts. V and J are TRBV4-2 and TRBJ2-7, with D possibly matching TRBD2 (6 bases). CDR1 LGHNA and CDR2 YNFKEQ come from the germline V gene. The V and J ends lost 5 bases and 1 base respectively, with 21 bases between them. The CDR3 covers 17 residues. The CDR3 DNA reads as TGTGCCAGCAGCGGGCTCCGCAGGAGGGCCGGTTCCTACGAGCAGTACTTC. This encodes CASSGLRRRAGSYEQYF.

The gene calls are TRBV29-1 and TRBJ2-5; D could derive from TRBD1 or TRBD2 (6 bases each). The V end lost 3 bases, the J end lost 11 bases, and 19 bases lay between the germline ends. This CDR3 contains 13 residues. Germline V gene data show CDR1 as SQVTM and CDR2 as ANQGSEA. CDR3 loop: CSVDEGGYNEQYF. The CDR3 region has the DNA TGCAGCGTTGATGAGGGGGGCTACAATGAGCAGTACTTC.

The chain joins TRBV7-2 to TRBJ2-3, with TRBD1 as a possible D gene (5 bases). The germline V gene encodes CDR1 SGHTA and CDR2 FQGNSA. This CDR3 spans 14 amino acids. The V end was cut by 3 bases, the J end by 2 bases, with 9 bases between. The CDR3 loop reads CASSFTGFTDTQYF. The CDR3 DNA reads as TGTGCCAGCAGCTTCACAGGTTTCACAGATACGCAGTATTTT.

The rearrangement uses TRBV3-1 and TRBJ2-5; TRBD2 matches 9 bases. Unmatched junction bases numbered 16, after V lost 0 bases and J lost 11 bases. Germline V lookup: CDR1 LGHDT, CDR2 YNNKEL (reference sequence). The CDR3 sequence is 17 residues long. The CDR3 loop reads CASSQDRRLAGNNEQYF. CDR3 coding DNA: TGTGCCAGCAGCCAAGACCGACGGCTAGCGGGGAACAATGAGCAGTACTTC.

This chain uses TRBV5-1 with TRBJ2-3, with 8 bases lining up with TRBD2. The CDR3 has 15 amino acids. Trimming at V came to 0 bases and at J to 5 bases, leaving 5 bases not matched to a gene. Germline CDR1 and CDR2: SGHRS and YFSETQ. The CDR3 nucleotides are TGCGCCAGCAGCTTGGGAGCGGGAGTGGAAGATACGCAGTATTTT. Translation gives CASSLGAGVEDTQYF.

The V and J genes are TRBV9 and TRBJ1-2; D ambiguous. The germline V and J ends were trimmed by 3 bases and 10 bases, with 19 bases remaining between them. Per germline, CDR1 SGDLS and CDR2 YYNGEE. CDR3 length equals 14 residues. CDR3 bases: TGTGCCAGCAGCGCGGGCACCCCTATGGTGAACTACACCTTC. This codes for CASSAGTPMVNYTF. Combining the CDR3 with reference TRBV9 and TRBJ1-2 gives the whole variable domain DSGVTQTPKHLITATGQRVTLRCSPRSGDLSVYWYQQSLDQGLQFLIQYYNGEERAKGNILERFSAQQFPDLHSELNLSSLELGDSALYFCASSAGTPMVNYTFGSGTRLTVV.

This chain uses TRBV13 with TRBJ2-7, with TRBD2 identical over 7 bases. Germline V gives CDR1 PRHDT, CDR2 FYEKMQ (reference sequence). This CDR3 is built from 15 residues. V lost 3 bases and J lost 5; bases outside the gene matches: 10. In nucleotides, the CDR3 is TGTGCCAGCAGCTTCTTCACTAGCGTTCCCCACGAGCAGTACTTC. Amino acid sequence: CASSFFTSVPHEQYF.